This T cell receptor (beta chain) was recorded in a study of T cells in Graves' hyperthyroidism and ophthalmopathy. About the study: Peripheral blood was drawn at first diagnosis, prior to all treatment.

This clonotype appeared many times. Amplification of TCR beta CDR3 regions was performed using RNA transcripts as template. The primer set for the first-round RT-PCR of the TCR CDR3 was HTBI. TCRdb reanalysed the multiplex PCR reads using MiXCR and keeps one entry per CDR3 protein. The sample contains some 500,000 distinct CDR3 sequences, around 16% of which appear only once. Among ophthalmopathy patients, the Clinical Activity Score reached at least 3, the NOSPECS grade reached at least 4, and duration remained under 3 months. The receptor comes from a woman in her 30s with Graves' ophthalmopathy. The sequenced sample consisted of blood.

The CDR3 region is CASSPGGSLPDTEAFF. The CDR3 nucleotides are TGCGCCAGCAGCCCCGGGGGCAGTCTGCCGGACACTGAAGCTTTCTTT. The V call is TRBV5-1, the J call TRBJ1-1; the D gene is possibly TRBD1 (6 bases). With 4 bases removed from V and 3 bases from J, the gap between germline ends came to 19 bases. Per germline, CDR1 SGHRS and CDR2 YFSETQ. The CDR3 contains 16 residues.